These 25 T cell receptor beta chains were all obtained from the same sample, sequenced in a study of regulatory T cells in long-lasting Graves disease. Combining iRepertoire HTBI primers with Arm-PCR of CDR3 regions, the authors built TCR beta libraries. TCRdb independently ran MiXCR on the multiplex PCR reads; one entry per CDR3 protein. This table has hundreds of thousands of distinct CDR3 sequences, about 20% appearing once. Time point here: persistent/refractory GD, antithyroid drugs over 5 years with positive TRAb. PBMC-derived RNA was used for the TCR library. Sequenced material: peripheral blood mononuclear cells (PBMCs), taken when the disease was refractory, from a patient treated with antithyroid drugs. Receptors were obtained from a female donor with Graves disease.

There are many counts of this clonotype. The rearrangement links TRBV7-9 to TRBJ1-1, with TRBD1 matching 7 bases. Germline assignment: CDR1 SEHNR and CDR2 FQNEAQ (reference sequence). Trimming cost V 5 bases and J 2 bases; bases outside gene matches: 11. The CDR3 runs to 16 residues. CDR3 region: CASSAPDRLPNTEAFF. CDR3 sequence (DNA): TGTGCCAGCAGCGCCCCGGACAGGCTACCAAACACTGAAGCTTTCTTT.

The V call is TRBV28, the J call TRBJ1-5; 8 bases fit TRBD1. Germline values: CDR1 MDHEN, CDR2 SYDVKM. The CDR3 has 15 amino acids. The J segment lost 7 bases and the V segment lost 3 bases, leaving 8 bases of the junction unmatched. CDR3 in amino acids: CASSFTSGGGQPQHF. CDR3 bases: TGTGCCAGCAGTTTCACCTCAGGGGGCGGCCAGCCCCAGCATTTT.

A word on this clonotype: A read error is possible here, since a much larger clone lies one base away. The gene calls are TRBV7-3 and TRBJ1-6; 7 bases fit TRBD1. This CDR3 spans 13 amino acids. CDR1 and CDR2 from the germline V gene are SGHTA and FQGTGA. CDR3 coding DNA: TGTGCCTGCAGCTTGACAGGGAATTCACCCCTCCACTTT. As protein: CACSLTGNSPLHF.

The J gene is TRBJ2-2, the V gene TRBV4-1; D unresolved. With 8 bases removed from V and 0 bases from J, the gap between germline ends came to 16 bases. CDR1 is MGHRA, CDR2 YSYEKL, per germline. The CDR3 totals 16 residues. For the CDR3, the DNA is TGCGCCAGCTCACCCCGGCCTAAACCGAACACCGGGGAGCTGTTTTTT. Translated: CASSPRPKPNTGELFF.

This clonotype came up many times. The CDR3 nucleotides read TGTGCCAGCTCCCCGGACAGGGCAGACATTCAGTACTTC. Its translation: CASSPDRADIQYF. The chain is built from TRBV18 and TRBJ2-4, with 8 bases identical to TRBD1. The CDR3 is made up of 13 amino acids. V lost 6 bases, J lost 8 bases, and 6 bases stayed unmatched. CDR1 and CDR2 (germline): KGHSH, LQKENI.

V usage is TRBV7-2 and J usage is TRBJ2-3; 8 nucleotides match TRBD1. The CDR3 is made up of 13 amino acids. Unmatched junction bases numbered 1, after V lost 0 bases and J lost 8 bases. Germline V gene lookup returns CDR1 SGHTA and CDR2 FQGNSA. The CDR3 nucleotides read TGTGCCAGCAGCTTAGCAGACAGGGGTACGCAGTATTTT. As protein: CASSLADRGTQYF.

This rearrangement joins TRBV19 to TRBJ1-6; no clear D. Trimming took 5 bases from V and 7 from J, leaving 12 bases between them. There are 14 residues in the CDR3. The germline CDR1 and CDR2 sequences are LNHDA and SQIVND (reference sequence). CDR3 in DNA: TGTGCCAGTAGTGAAGGGCGTTGGAATTCACCCCTCCACTTT. It translates to CASSEGRWNSPLHF.

The chain carries TRBV4-3 and TRBJ1-6; 8 bases align to TRBD1. CDR1 LGHNA and CDR2 YSLEER come from the germline V gene. J was trimmed by 6 bases and V by 4 bases; bases with no gene match: 8. This CDR3 region has 16 residues. CDR3 in DNA: TGCGCCAGCAGCCCGGGACAGGCATTCCGTAATTCACCCCTCCACTTT. Its protein product is CASSPGQAFRNSPLHF.

This clonotype was observed at least ten times. The V gene is TRBV2, the J gene TRBJ2-7, with 10 bases lining up with TRBD1. Unmatched junction bases numbered 3, after V lost 8 bases and J lost 2 bases. This CDR3 region has 13 residues. Looked up from germline, CDR1 is SNHLY and CDR2 is FYNNEI. This CDR3 reads CASRDRGPYEQYF. DNA of the CDR3: TGTGCCAGCCGGGACAGGGGCCCCTACGAGCAGTACTTC.

This clonotype was observed a few times. This rearrangement joins TRBV5-6 to TRBJ1-4; 9 bases are shared with TRBD1. Germline values: CDR1 SGHDT, CDR2 YYEEEE. J gave up 10 bases and V 3 bases, and 10 bases lay outside the gene matches. This CDR3 comprises 15 residues. In DNA, the CDR3 is TGTGCCAGCAGCTCCACCGTAGCGACAGGGGGAAAACTGTTTTTT. It is translated as CASSSTVATGGKLFF.

The chain is built from TRBV5-1 and TRBJ1-5; 8 bases fit TRBD1. Germline CDR1 reads SGHRS; CDR2 reads YFSETQ. This CDR3 contains 17 residues. With V trimmed by 4 bases and J by 4 bases, 13 bases remained unmatched. The CDR3 here is CASSRVRGRFWNQPQHF. As DNA, the CDR3 is TGCGCCAGCAGCCGAGTCAGGGGGCGCTTCTGGAATCAGCCCCAGCATTTT.

This clonotype was counted between two and nine times. V gene TRBV12-3 or TRBV12-4 combines with J gene TRBJ1-3; 10 bases map to TRBD1. V shed 11 bases and J 3 bases; nucleotides not matched to a gene: 4. CDR3 length: 13 amino acids. This CDR3 is CAGTGAIGNTIYF. The CDR3 nucleotides are TGTGCCGGGACAGGGGCAATTGGAAACACCATATATTTT.

Concerning this clonotype: No conserved phenylalanine or tryptophan is present at the end of the CDR3, so a read error is the likely explanation. The gene calls are TRBV28 and TRBJ1-5; possibly TRBD1 for D (6 bases). Germline CDR1 is MDHEN and CDR2 is SYDVKM. V lost 5 bases and J 6 bases, leaving 14 bases between the germline ends. CDR3 size: 14 residues. The CDR3 region is CASSGGAQGQPQHL. The CDR3 coding sequence is TGTGCCAGCAGTGGGGGGGCGCAGGGTCAGCCCCAGCATCTT.

This clonotype was detected only a few times. The chain links TRBV12-3 or TRBV12-4 to TRBJ2-3, with a possible D match to TRBD2 (6 bases). Trimming took off 5 bases at V and 9 bases at J, with 15 bases between the two ends. The CDR3 consists of 13 residues. Here the CDR3 reads CASSVGTSTTQYF. The CDR3 DNA follows: TGTGCCAGCAGTGTCGGGACTTCGACGACGCAGTATTTT.

CDR3 DNA sequence: TGCAGTGCTAGTCCCCAGGGGGCCCAAAACATTCAGTACTTC. The encoded protein is CSASPQGAQNIQYF. This chain joins TRBV20-1 and TRBJ2-4; 8 bases align to TRBD1. V lost 3 bases, J lost 5 bases, and 6 bases stayed unmatched. Germline CDR1 and CDR2: DFQATT and SNEGSKA (reference sequence). The CDR3 has 14 residues.

In this sample, this clonotype turned up many times. J is TRBJ1-4 and V is TRBV19; no firm D call. The V and J ends lost 3 bases and 5 bases respectively, with 10 bases between them. The CDR3 has 14 residues. In germline, CDR1 is LNHDA, CDR2 SQIVND (reference sequence). CDR3 sequence (DNA): TGTGCCAGTAGTATGAGAGGGCGAAATGAAAAACTGTTTTTT. This sequence encodes CASSMRGRNEKLFF. Full variable domain (missing parts from reference TRBV19 and TRBJ1-4): DGGITQSPKYLFRKEGQNVTLSCEQNLNHDAMYWYRQDPGQGLRLIYYSQIVNDFQKGDIAEGYSVSREKKESFPLTVTSAQKNPTAFYLCASSMRGRNEKLFFGSGTQLSVL.

The CDR3 coding sequence is TGTGCCAGCAGCCTCTGGGTAGATGGGCAGGCGTTCTCTGGAAACACCATATATTTT. Translated, it gives CASSLWVDGQAFSGNTIYF. The rearrangement joins TRBV7-8 to TRBJ1-3; D is uncertain. Trimming took 5 bases from V and 0 from J, leaving 23 bases between them. The CDR3 extends over 19 amino acids. Germline V gene sequence: CDR1 SGHVS, CDR2 FQNEAQ.

This clonotype was counted a few times. V usage is TRBV4-1 and J usage is TRBJ1-1, with D unclear. The CDR3 sequence is 15 residues long. Trimming shortened V by 4 bases and J by 0 bases, and 12 bases separated the two germline ends. In germline, CDR1 is MGHRA, CDR2 YSYEKL. CDR3 protein: CASSPMGDMNTEAFF. The CDR3 DNA reads TGCGCCAGCAGCCCGATGGGCGACATGAACACTGAAGCTTTCTTT.

Ten or more counts support this clonotype. No DNA is shown, since the ends of the CDR3 on it are uncertain; the CDR3 is the one TCRdb lists. This sequence joins TRBV28 and TRBJ2-7; TRBD1 is the table's D call, not checked against the DNA. Germline V CDR1 and CDR2: MDHEN, SYDVKM. The CDR3 length is 24 residues, termini included. This chain's CDR3 is CASSLVRMSSYEQYFGPGSYEQYF.

Ten or more counts support this clonotype. The chain uses TRBV12-3 or TRBV12-4 and TRBJ1-6; TRBD1 aligns across 9 bases. With 6 bases clipped from V and 11 bases from J, the junction kept 8 bases outside the gene matches. The CDR3 has 14 residues. DNA for the CDR3: TGTGCCAGCAGGGAACAGGGGGCGTTGGCACCCCTCCACTTT. Translated, it gives CASREQGALAPLHF.

V gene TRBV6-1 combines with J gene TRBJ1-5; 7 nucleotides align to TRBD1. With V trimmed by 0 bases and J by 4 bases, 3 bases remained unmatched. Germline V lookup: CDR1 MNHNS, CDR2 SASEGT. The CDR3 length is 15 residues. The CDR3: CASSEAVQGNQPQHF. The CDR3 DNA follows: TGTGCCAGCAGTGAAGCGGTACAGGGGAATCAGCCCCAGCATTTT.

As to this clonotype: A read error may explain this, as a much larger clone is one base away. The V gene is TRBV6-1, the J gene TRBJ1-1; D call uncertain. CDR1 and CDR2 (germline): MNHNS, SASEGT. The CDR3 runs to 16 residues. The CDR3 DNA is TGTGCCAGCAGTCCAAGGGCTGGTCGGTTGAACGCTGAAGCTTTCTTT. This sequence encodes CASSPRAGRLNAEAFF.

A remark on this clonotype: A read error may explain this, as a much larger clone is one base away. The chain uses TRBV7-2 and TRBJ1-1, with TRBD1 matching 9 bases. This CDR3 spans 15 amino acids. CDR1 and CDR2 from the germline V gene are SGHTA and FQGNSA. The junction had 7 bases not matched to a gene; V was cut back by 2 bases and J by 6 bases. DNA of the CDR3: TGTGCCAGCAGCTTAAAGACAGGGGGGTGGTCTGAAGCTTTCTTT. This codes for CASSLKTGGWSEAFF.

The chain combines TRBV28 with TRBJ1-4; 7 positions agree with TRBD1. V was clipped by 5 bases and J by 7 bases; unmatched bases: 13. The CDR3 has 16 amino acids. Looked up from germline, CDR1 is MDHEN and CDR2 is SYDVKM. DNA for the CDR3: TGTGCCAGCAGTCCCAACGTAAGGGGGCATGGTGAAAAACTGTTTTTT. This encodes CASSPNVRGHGEKLFF.

The J gene is TRBJ2-7, the V gene TRBV28, with 7 bases lining up with TRBD2. From germline, CDR1 is MDHEN and CDR2 SYDVKM. The CDR3 is made up of 15 amino acids. V trimming: 6 bases; J trimming: 0 bases; junction bases outside the gene matches: 8. The CDR3 DNA follows: TGTGCCAGCAGACCACTAGCGATGAGCTCCTACGAGCAGTACTTC. Translated, it gives CASRPLAMSSYEQYF.